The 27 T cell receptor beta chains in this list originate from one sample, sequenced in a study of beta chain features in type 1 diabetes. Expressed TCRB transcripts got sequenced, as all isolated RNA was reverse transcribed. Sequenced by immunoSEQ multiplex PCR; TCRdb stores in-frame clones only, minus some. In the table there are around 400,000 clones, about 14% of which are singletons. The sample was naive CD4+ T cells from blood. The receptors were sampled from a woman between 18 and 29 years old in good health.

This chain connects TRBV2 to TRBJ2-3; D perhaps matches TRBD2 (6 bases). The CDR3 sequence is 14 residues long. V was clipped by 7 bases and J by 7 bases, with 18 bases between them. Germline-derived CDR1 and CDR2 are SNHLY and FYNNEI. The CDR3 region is CASMAQFGGNTQYF. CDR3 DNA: TGTGCCAGCATGGCGCAGTTCGGCGGGAATACGCAGTATTTT.

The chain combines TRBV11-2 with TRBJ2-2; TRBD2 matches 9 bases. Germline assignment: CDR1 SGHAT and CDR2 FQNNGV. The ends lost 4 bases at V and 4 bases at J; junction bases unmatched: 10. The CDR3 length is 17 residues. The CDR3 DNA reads TGTGCCAGCAGCTACCCTAGCGGGGTGCGCGGCACCGGGGAGCTGTTTTTT. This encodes CASSYPSGVRGTGELFF.

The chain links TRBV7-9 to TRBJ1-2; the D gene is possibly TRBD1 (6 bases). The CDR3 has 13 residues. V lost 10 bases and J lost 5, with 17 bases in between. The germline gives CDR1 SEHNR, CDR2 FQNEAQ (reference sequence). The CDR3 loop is CATNIQGQYGYTF. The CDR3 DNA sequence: TGTGCCACCAACATCCAGGGGCAGTATGGCTACACCTTC.

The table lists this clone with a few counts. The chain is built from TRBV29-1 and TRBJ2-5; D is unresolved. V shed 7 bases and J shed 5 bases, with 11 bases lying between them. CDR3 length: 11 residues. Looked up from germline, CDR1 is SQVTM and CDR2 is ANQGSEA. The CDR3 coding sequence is TGCAGCGCTACCCGTCGGGAGACCCAGTACTTC. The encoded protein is CSATRRETQYF.

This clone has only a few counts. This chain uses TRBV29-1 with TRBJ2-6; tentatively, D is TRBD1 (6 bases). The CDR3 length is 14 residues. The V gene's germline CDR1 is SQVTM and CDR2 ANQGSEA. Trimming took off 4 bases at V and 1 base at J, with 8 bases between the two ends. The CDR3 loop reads CSVGGQSGANVLTF. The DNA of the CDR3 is TGCAGCGTTGGAGGACAGTCTGGGGCCAACGTCCTGACTTTC.

CDR3 sequence: CASSLIGGEQFF. The CDR3 DNA reads as TGCGCCAGCAGCTTGATAGGAGGCGAGCAGTTCTTC. The genes are TRBV5-1 and TRBJ2-1, with D possibly being TRBD2 (5 bases). This CDR3 comprises 12 residues. V gave up 1 base and J gave up 10 bases, with 9 bases separating them. Germline V gene data show CDR1 as SGHRS and CDR2 as YFSETQ.

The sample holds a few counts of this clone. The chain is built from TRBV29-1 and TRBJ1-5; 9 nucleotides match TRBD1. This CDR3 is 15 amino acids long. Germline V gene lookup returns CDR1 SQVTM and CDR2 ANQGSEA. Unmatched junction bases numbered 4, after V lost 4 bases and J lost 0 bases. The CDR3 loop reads CSVGGQGNSNQPQHF. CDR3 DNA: TGCAGCGTTGGGGGACAGGGAAATAGCAATCAGCCCCAGCATTTT.

This CDR3 is CASSIGGRSQPQHF. CDR3 DNA sequence: TGTGCCAGTAGTATTGGAGGGAGGAGTCAGCCCCAGCATTTT. The genes are TRBV19 and TRBJ1-5, with D unresolved. CDR3 length equals 14 residues. V lost 3 bases and J 6 bases, leaving 12 bases between the germline ends. Germline CDR1 is LNHDA and CDR2 is SQIVND (reference sequence).

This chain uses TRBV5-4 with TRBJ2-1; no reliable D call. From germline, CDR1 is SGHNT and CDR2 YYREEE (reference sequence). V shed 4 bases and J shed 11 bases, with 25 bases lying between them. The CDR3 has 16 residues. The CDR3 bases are TGTGCCAGCAGCCCCCTGCCGGTCGGCGGCACAATGAAGCAGTTCTTC. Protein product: CASSPLPVGGTMKQFF.

The CDR3 reads CASSEAGVVDTQYF. DNA for the CDR3: TGTGCCAGCAGTGAGGCGGGAGTGGTAGATACGCAGTATTTT. The rearrangement uses TRBV28 and TRBJ2-3; 7 nucleotides match TRBD2. This CDR3 comprises 14 residues. Looked up from germline, CDR1 is MDHEN and CDR2 is SYDVKM. Trimming removed 5 bases from V and 5 bases from J; junction bases left unmatched: 7.

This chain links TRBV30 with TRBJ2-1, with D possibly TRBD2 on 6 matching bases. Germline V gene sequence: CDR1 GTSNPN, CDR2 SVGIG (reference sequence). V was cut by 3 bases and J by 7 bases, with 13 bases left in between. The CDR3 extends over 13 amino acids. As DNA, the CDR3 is TGTGCCTGGAGCAGGGACTTTCGAAATGAGCAGTTCTTC. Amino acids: CAWSRDFRNEQFF.

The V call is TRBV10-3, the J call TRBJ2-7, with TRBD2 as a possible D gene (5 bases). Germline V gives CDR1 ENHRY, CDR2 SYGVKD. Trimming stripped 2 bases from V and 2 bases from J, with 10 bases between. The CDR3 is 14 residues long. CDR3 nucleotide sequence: TGTGCCATCAGTGAGACCAGCGGCGCCTACGAGCAGTACTTC. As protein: CAISETSGAYEQYF.

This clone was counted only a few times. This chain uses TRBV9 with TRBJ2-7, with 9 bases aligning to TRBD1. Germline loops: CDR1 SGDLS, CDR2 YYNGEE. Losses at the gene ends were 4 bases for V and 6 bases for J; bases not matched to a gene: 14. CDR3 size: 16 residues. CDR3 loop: CASSPPWGTGLGEQYF. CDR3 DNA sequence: TGTGCCAGCAGCCCCCCCTGGGGGACAGGGTTAGGCGAGCAGTACTTC.

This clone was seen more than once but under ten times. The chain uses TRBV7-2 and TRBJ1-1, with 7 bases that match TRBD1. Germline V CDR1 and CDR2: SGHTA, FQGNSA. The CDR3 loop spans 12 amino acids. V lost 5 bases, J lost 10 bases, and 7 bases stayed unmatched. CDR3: CASSIRGYGAFF. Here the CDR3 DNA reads TGTGCCAGCAGCATCAGGGGGTACGGAGCTTTCTTT.

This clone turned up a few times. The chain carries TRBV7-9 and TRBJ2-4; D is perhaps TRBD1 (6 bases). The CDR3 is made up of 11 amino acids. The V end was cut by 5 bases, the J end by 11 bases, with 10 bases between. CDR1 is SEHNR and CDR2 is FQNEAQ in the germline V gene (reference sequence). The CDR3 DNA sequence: TGTGCCAGCAGCGTAACAGGGCTTCAGTACTTC. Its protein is CASSVTGLQYF.

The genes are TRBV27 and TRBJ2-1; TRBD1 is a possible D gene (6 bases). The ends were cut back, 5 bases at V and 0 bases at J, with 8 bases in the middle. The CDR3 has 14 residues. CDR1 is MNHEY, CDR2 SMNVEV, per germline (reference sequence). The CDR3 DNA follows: TGTGCCAGCAGTAAACAGGGCTCCTACAATGAGCAGTTCTTC. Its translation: CASSKQGSYNEQFF.

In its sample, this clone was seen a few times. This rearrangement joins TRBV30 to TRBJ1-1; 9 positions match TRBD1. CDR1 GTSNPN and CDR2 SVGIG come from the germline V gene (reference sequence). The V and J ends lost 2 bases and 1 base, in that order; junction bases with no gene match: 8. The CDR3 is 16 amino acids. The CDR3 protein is CAWSLLPGQGNTEAFF. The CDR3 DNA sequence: TGTGCCTGGAGTCTTCTCCCGGGACAGGGGAACACTGAAGCTTTCTTT.

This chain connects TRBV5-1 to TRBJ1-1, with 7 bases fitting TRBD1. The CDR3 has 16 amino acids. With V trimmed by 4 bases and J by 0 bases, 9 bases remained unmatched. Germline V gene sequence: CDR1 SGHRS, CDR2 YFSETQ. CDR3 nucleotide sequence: TGCGCCAGCAGCGCCAGACAGGGACGCATGAACACTGAAGCTTTCTTT. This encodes CASSARQGRMNTEAFF. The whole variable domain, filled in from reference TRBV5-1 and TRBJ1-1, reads KAGVTQTPRYLIKTRGQQVTLSCSPISGHRSVSWYQQTPGQGLQFLFEYFSETQRNKGNFPGRFSGRQFSNSRSEMNVSTLELGDSALYLCASSARQGRMNTEAFFGQGTRLTVV.

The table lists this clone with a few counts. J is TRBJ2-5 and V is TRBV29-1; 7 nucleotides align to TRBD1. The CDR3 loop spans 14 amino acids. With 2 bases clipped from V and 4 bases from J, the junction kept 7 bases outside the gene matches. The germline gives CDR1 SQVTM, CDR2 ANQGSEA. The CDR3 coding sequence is TGCAGCGTTGAAAATAGGGGGCTGGGAGAGACCCAGTACTTC. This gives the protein CSVENRGLGETQYF.

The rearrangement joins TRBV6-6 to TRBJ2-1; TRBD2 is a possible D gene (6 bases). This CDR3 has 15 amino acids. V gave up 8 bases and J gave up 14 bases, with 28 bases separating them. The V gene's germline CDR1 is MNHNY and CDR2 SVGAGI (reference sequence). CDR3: CASDILPGTRPLEFF. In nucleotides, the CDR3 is TGTGCCAGCGATATTTTGCCCGGGACTCGCCCTTTGGAGTTCTTC.

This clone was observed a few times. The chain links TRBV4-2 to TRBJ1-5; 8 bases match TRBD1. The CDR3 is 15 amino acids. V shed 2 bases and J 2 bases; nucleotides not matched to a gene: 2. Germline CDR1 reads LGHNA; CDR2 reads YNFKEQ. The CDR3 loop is CASSQLDRGNQPQHF. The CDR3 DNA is TGTGCCAGCAGCCAATTGGACAGGGGCAATCAGCCCCAGCATTTT.

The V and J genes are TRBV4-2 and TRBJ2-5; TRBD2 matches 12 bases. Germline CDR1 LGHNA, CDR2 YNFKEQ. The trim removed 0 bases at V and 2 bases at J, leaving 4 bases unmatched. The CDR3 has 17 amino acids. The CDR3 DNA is TGTGCCAGCAGCCAAGATATCACTAGCGGGAGGCAAGAGACCCAGTACTTC. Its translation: CASSQDITSGRQETQYF.

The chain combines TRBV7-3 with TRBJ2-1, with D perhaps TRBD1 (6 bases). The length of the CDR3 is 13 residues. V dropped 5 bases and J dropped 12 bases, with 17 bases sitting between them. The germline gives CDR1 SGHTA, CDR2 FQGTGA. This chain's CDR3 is CASSPGLTGMQFF. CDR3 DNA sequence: TGTGCCAGCAGCCCCGGCCTCACAGGGATGCAGTTCTTC.

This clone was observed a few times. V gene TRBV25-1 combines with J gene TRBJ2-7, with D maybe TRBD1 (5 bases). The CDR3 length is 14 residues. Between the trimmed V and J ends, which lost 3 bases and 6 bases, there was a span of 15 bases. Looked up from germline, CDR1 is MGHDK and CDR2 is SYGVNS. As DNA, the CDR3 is TGTGCCAGCAGTGAGTTACAGGAAGAACGCGAGCAGTACTTC. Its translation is CASSELQEEREQYF.

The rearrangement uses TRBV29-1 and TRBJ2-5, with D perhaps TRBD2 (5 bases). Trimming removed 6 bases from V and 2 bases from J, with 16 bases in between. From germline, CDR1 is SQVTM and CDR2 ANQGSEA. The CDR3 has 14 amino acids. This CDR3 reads CSVPQIAGQETQYF. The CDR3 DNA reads TGCAGCGTCCCCCAAATCGCGGGTCAAGAGACCCAGTACTTC.

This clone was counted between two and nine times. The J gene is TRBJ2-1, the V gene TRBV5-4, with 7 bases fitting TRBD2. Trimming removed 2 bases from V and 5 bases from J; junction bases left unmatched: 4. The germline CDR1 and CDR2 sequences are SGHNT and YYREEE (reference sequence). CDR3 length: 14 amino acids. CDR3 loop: CASSFTSANNEQFF. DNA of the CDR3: TGTGCCAGCAGCTTCACTAGCGCCAACAATGAGCAGTTCTTC.

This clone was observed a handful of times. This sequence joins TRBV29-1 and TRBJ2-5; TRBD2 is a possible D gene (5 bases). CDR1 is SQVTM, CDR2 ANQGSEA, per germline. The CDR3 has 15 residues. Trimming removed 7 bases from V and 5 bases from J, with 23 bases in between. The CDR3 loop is CSAGGGLSRGETQYF. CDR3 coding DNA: TGCAGCGCAGGAGGTGGACTGTCGAGAGGGGAGACCCAGTACTTC. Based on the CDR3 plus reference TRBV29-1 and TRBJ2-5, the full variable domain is SAVISQKPSRDICQRGTSLTIQCQVDSQVTMMFWYRQQPGQSLTLIATANQGSEATYESGFVIDKFPISRPNLTFSTLTVSNMSPEDSSIYLCSAGGGLSRGETQYFGPGTRLLVL.